This entry describes one T cell receptor (beta chain). The CDR3 spans 19 residues. V lost 2 bases and J lost 1; bases outside the gene matches: 9. Germline CDR1 and CDR2: SGHRS and YFSETQ. Profiling relied on immunoSEQ multiplex PCR, and the TCRdb table lists in-frame clones only, not all of them. This sample has approximately 81,000 clones, with 85% to 95% found just once. The data derive from a study of OX40 agonist ivuxolimab in advanced cancers. Sequences were derived from CD4+ or CD8+ T cells sorted from blood, sampled in a trial of the OX40 agonist ivuxolimab. The chain joins TRBV5-1 to TRBJ2-2; TRBD2 matches at 12 bases. The clonotype comes from an adult with an advanced solid tumor such as melanoma, head and neck, liver or kidney cancer. The CDR3 region has the DNA TGCGCCAGCAGCTTCCACCTACCGGGACTAGCGGGGAACACCGGGGAGCTGTTTTTT. Residues: CASSFHLPGLAGNTGELFF.